The 17 T cell receptor beta chains in this list originate from one sample, sequenced in a study of blood T cell repertoires in COVID-19. Here immunoSEQ multiplex PCR was the method, and the copy in TCRdb shows in-frame clones only, minus some. The table includes about 260,000 clones, roughly 90% detected once. What was sequenced was peripheral blood. The receptor set was obtained from a human donor in a cohort sampled during active COVID-19.

This clone is a singleton in its sample. The rearrangement joins TRBV2 to TRBJ1-5; 7 nucleotides match TRBD1. Germline V CDR1 and CDR2: SNHLY, FYNNEI. The CDR3 consists of 18 residues. The ends lost 3 bases at V and 0 bases at J; junction bases unmatched: 11. The CDR3 reads CASSEGRDSWLSNQPQHF. The DNA for the CDR3 is TGTGCCAGCAGTGAGGGACGGGACAGCTGGCTTAGCAATCAGCCCCAGCATTTT.

This clone was found once. This rearrangement joins TRBV11-2 to TRBJ2-7; no definite D call. CDR3 length: 15 residues. The V and J ends lost 6 bases and 3 bases respectively, with 18 bases between them. The germline CDR1 and CDR2 sequences are SGHAT and FQNNGV. The CDR3 protein is CASRQEASGGYEQYF. The CDR3 DNA sequence: TGTGCCAGCAGACAAGAGGCGTCCGGCGGCTACGAGCAGTACTTC.

This clone was detected only once. The chain employs TRBV20-1 and TRBJ2-7; no clear D. Germline CDR1 and CDR2: DFQATT and SNEGSKA (reference sequence). The CDR3 is 11 residues long. V gave up 3 bases and J gave up 3 bases, with 6 bases separating them. CDR3 DNA: TGCAGTGCTAGTTCCCACTACGAGCAGTACTTC. This codes for CSASSHYEQYF.

The chain carries TRBV5-4 and TRBJ2-7; D possibly corresponds to TRBD1 (5 bases). This CDR3 has 13 amino acids. The germline V gene encodes CDR1 SGHNT and CDR2 YYREEE (reference sequence). The V gene lost 7 bases and the J gene lost 0 bases, with 11 bases spanning the gap. In DNA form, the CDR3 reads TGTGCCAGCTCCGAAGGACACTCCTACGAGCAGTACTTC. This sequence encodes CASSEGHSYEQYF.

The genes are TRBV11-3 and TRBJ2-1, with 14 bases matching TRBD2. The V and J ends lost 3 bases and 9 bases, in that order; junction bases with no gene match: 4. This CDR3 is 15 amino acids long. The germline gives CDR1 SGHNT, CDR2 YENEEA. CDR3 sequence: CASSLGLAGDSEQFF. CDR3 DNA sequence: TGTGCCAGCAGCTTGGGACTAGCGGGAGACTCTGAGCAGTTCTTC.

The V gene is TRBV19, the J gene TRBJ2-1; D possibly corresponds to TRBD2 (6 bases). CDR3 length: 15 residues. Germline loops: CDR1 LNHDA, CDR2 SQIVND (reference sequence). V was pared by 7 bases and J by 4 bases, with 17 bases between. The CDR3 nucleotides are TGTGCCAGTAAGGACCCTAGCGTCCAGTACAATGAGCAGTTCTTC. Its translation: CASKDPSVQYNEQFF.

This chain uses TRBV28 with TRBJ1-2; the match to TRBD1 covers 8 bases. CDR3 length: 16 residues. V trimming: 3 bases; J trimming: 0 bases; junction bases outside the gene matches: 6. Germline CDR1 MDHEN, CDR2 SYDVKM. DNA for the CDR3: TGTGCCAGCAGTTTCCCCCCGGGACAGGCTAACTATGGCTACACCTTC. Translating it yields CASSFPPGQANYGYTF.

The gene calls are TRBV7-8 and TRBJ1-5; 11 bases align to TRBD1. The CDR3 contains 17 residues. Germline V gives CDR1 SGHVS, CDR2 FQNEAQ. The trim removed 5 bases at V and 4 bases at J, leaving 10 bases unmatched. The CDR3 DNA follows: TGTGCCAGCAGCCTGATGATGGACAGGGGGCATAATCAGCCCCAGCATTTT. Translating gives CASSLMMDRGHNQPQHF.

The chain uses TRBV5-8 and TRBJ1-2, with 7 bases fitting TRBD1. V was pared by 4 bases and J by 4 bases, with 7 bases of the junction left unmatched. From germline, CDR1 is SGHTS and CDR2 YDEGEE. The CDR3 covers 14 residues. This CDR3 is CASSRVGTAYGYTF. The CDR3 DNA sequence: TGTGCCAGCAGCCGGGTCGGGACAGCCTATGGCTACACCTTC.

The chain joins TRBV19 to TRBJ2-3; unclear D gene. CDR1 and CDR2 (germline): LNHDA, SQIVND (reference sequence). V lost 6 bases to trimming and J lost 7 bases, with 17 bases between them. The CDR3 has 14 residues. The CDR3 DNA reads TGTGCCAGTAGCGGAGCCATGGTGGCGAATACGCAGTATTTT. It codes for CASSGAMVANTQYF.

The V gene is TRBV29-1, the J gene TRBJ1-1; D not certain. The CDR3 covers 11 residues. Deletions cut 7 bases from V and 3 bases from J, with 9 bases between. From germline, CDR1 is SQVTM and CDR2 ANQGSEA. The CDR3 protein is CSAPGYTEAFF. CDR3 DNA: TGCAGCGCCCCCGGGTACACTGAAGCTTTCTTT.

The V and J genes are TRBV10-3 and TRBJ2-7; 7 bases map to TRBD2. The CDR3 sequence is 12 residues long. Germline loops: CDR1 ENHRY, CDR2 SYGVKD. With 11 bases clipped from V and 5 bases from J, the junction kept 9 bases outside the gene matches. The CDR3 loop reads CAAGEGAHEQYF. CDR3 nucleotides: TGTGCCGCGGGGGAAGGGGCCCACGAGCAGTACTTC.

This chain links TRBV9 with TRBJ1-2, with D perhaps TRBD1 (6 bases). CDR1 and CDR2 (germline): SGDLS, YYNGEE. The CDR3 extends over 13 amino acids. With 6 bases removed from V and 9 bases from J, the gap between germline ends came to 18 bases. In DNA form, the CDR3 reads TGTGCCAGCACCCCCGACCTGGACAGTAGCTACACCTTC. This sequence encodes CASTPDLDSSYTF. Supplemented by reference TRBV9 and TRBJ1-2, the full variable domain reads DSGVTQTPKHLITATGQRVTLRCSPRSGDLSVYWYQQSLDQGLQFLIQYYNGEERAKGNILERFSAQQFPDLHSELNLSSLELGDSALYFCASTPDLDSSYTFGSGTRLTVV.

This chain joins TRBV11-2 and TRBJ2-1, with D unclear. Trimming pared 1 base from V and 9 bases from J, leaving 7 bases between. The CDR3 spans 12 residues. Looked up from germline, CDR1 is SGHAT and CDR2 is FQNNGV. The CDR3 loop is CASSLGAAEQFF. CDR3 DNA: TGTGCCAGCAGCTTAGGGGCCGCTGAGCAGTTCTTC.

The rearrangement uses TRBV4-2 and TRBJ2-7; no clear D. The V and J ends lost 2 bases and 4 bases respectively, with 18 bases between them. The CDR3 runs to 16 residues. Germline lookup yields CDR1 LGHNA and CDR2 YNFKEQ. Written as DNA, the CDR3 is TGTGCCAGCAGCCAAATACCCCAGGCGCACGTTTACGAGCAGTACTTC. Translated, it gives CASSQIPQAHVYEQYF.

A single count supports this clone. The chain combines TRBV5-1 with TRBJ1-2, with TRBD1 matching over 8 bases. The junction had 11 bases not matched to a gene; V was cut back by 1 base and J by 3 bases. Germline V gives CDR1 SGHRS, CDR2 YFSETQ. The CDR3 covers 17 residues. The CDR3 DNA reads as TGCGCCAGCAGCTTGAAACAGGGGGTTAGTAAAGACTATGGCTACACCTTC. Its protein product is CASSLKQGVSKDYGYTF.

The V and J genes are TRBV7-9 and TRBJ2-3, with D possibly matching TRBD1 (6 bases). Per the germline V gene, CDR1 is SEHNR and CDR2 is FQNEAQ (reference sequence). V was pared by 5 bases and J by 3 bases, with 9 bases between. The CDR3 sequence is 13 residues long. The CDR3, as DNA: TGTGCCAGCAGCCACAGGGTTACAGATACGCAGTATTTT. It yields the protein CASSHRVTDTQYF.